This passage covers 11 T cell receptor beta chains from one sample sequenced in a study of breast tumors, draining lymph nodes, adjacent tissues. Axillary draining lymph nodes of breast cancer patients supplied the node samples. TCRdb passed the multiplex PCR reads through MiXCR, listing each CDR3 protein once. This table has around 230,000 distinct CDR3 sequences, 32% appearing once. The sample was axillary lymph node tissue. The source of these receptors is a female donor with breast cancer. Some clones in this sample may be carry-over from other donors' samples.

Concerning this clonotype itself: As the CDR3 is not closed by the conserved phenylalanine or tryptophan, this likely results from a read error. The chain couples TRBV6-4 to TRBJ2-2; 7 nucleotides match TRBD2. CDR1 and CDR2 from the germline V gene are MRHNA and SNTAGT. This CDR3 contains 14 residues. CDR3 loop: CASSRLANTGGLFL. Written as DNA, the CDR3 is TGTGCCAGCAGCCGACTAGCTAACACCGGGGGGCTGTTTCTT.

The V gene is TRBV24-1, the J gene TRBJ2-3; D is undetermined. CDR1 is KGHDR and CDR2 is SFDVKD in the germline V gene. V dropped 6 bases and J dropped 2 bases, with 11 bases sitting between them. This CDR3 is 14 amino acids long. CDR3 protein: CATSSPDNTDTQYF. The CDR3 nucleotides are TGTGCCACCAGTTCACCGGATAACACAGATACGCAGTATTTT.

The J gene is TRBJ1-6, the V gene TRBV11-2, with 7 nucleotides matching TRBD1. The CDR3 sequence is 14 residues long. In germline, CDR1 is SGHAT, CDR2 FQNNGV. V lost 4 bases to trimming and J lost 10 bases; unmatched junction nucleotides: 7. CDR3 protein: CASSSRQGASPLHF. Written as DNA, the CDR3 is TGTGCCAGCAGCTCTCGACAGGGAGCCTCACCCCTCCACTTT.

Notes on this clonotype: Since a much larger clone is just one base distant, this may be a read error. V and J are TRBV6-5 and TRBJ1-6, with TRBD1 identical over 8 bases. V lost 5 bases to trimming and J lost 7 bases; unmatched junction nucleotides: 13. Germline assignment: CDR1 MNHEY and CDR2 SVGAGI. The CDR3 totals 17 residues. The CDR3 spells CASSHLLGQGRNSPLHF. The CDR3 DNA sequence: TGTGCCAGCAGTCACCTCCTTGGACAGGGACGAAATTCACCCCTCCACTTT.

This clonotype showed up many times. The chain carries TRBV6-6 and TRBJ2-7; tentatively, D is TRBD2 (5 bases). Germline loops: CDR1 MNHNY, CDR2 SVGAGI (reference sequence). The CDR3 length is 13 residues. V was shortened by 2 bases and J by 3 bases, with 8 bases between the two germline ends. DNA for the CDR3: TGTGCCAGCAGTTACAACGAGGGCTACGAGCAGTACTTC. Translated: CASSYNEGYEQYF.

This clonotype was counted many times. The gene calls are TRBV20-1 and TRBJ1-5; possible D gene TRBD1, 5 bases. The V gene lost 4 bases and the J gene lost 0 bases, with 19 bases spanning the gap. The CDR3 has 17 amino acids. CDR1 and CDR2 from the germline V gene are DFQATT and SNEGSKA (reference sequence). The CDR3, as DNA: TGCAGTGCTATTCCGGGACGGCAAATTTATAGCAATCAGCCCCAGCATTTT. It specifies CSAIPGRQIYSNQPQHF.

At least ten counts were recorded for this clonotype. The rearrangement links TRBV12-3 or TRBV12-4 to TRBJ2-5; D tentatively fits TRBD1 or TRBD2 (6 bases each). V was shortened by 7 bases and J by 5 bases, with 20 bases between the two germline ends. The length of the CDR3 is 15 residues. CDR3 in DNA: TGTGCCAGCACCGACCTAGCGCTAGGGGGGGAGACCCAGTACTTC. Translating gives CASTDLALGGETQYF.

This clonotype was counted at least ten times. The chain recombines TRBV14 with TRBJ2-3; TRBD2 matches at 10 bases. Germline CDR1 is SGHDN and CDR2 is FVKESK. This CDR3 spans 14 amino acids. With V trimmed by 10 bases and J by 5 bases, 9 bases remained unmatched. The CDR3 nucleotides are TGTGCCACCTCCAAACTAGCGGGATTAGATACGCAGTATTTT. Residues: CATSKLAGLDTQYF.

In the case of this clonotype: The conserved phenylalanine or tryptophan is not found at the CDR3 terminus, so this likely reflects a read error. This chain joins TRBV7-3 and TRBJ2-1; D possibly corresponds to TRBD2 (5 bases). The CDR3 length is 15 residues. Per the germline V gene, CDR1 is SGHTA and CDR2 is FQGTGA. V was shortened by 0 bases and J by 6 bases, with 12 bases between the two germline ends. The CDR3 DNA reads TGTGCCAGCAGCTTAACTAGCCGGAGGATCAATGAGCAGTTCCTC. It encodes CASSLTSRRINEQFL.

Notes on this clonotype: With a much larger clone just one base away, this may be a read error. V gene TRBV3-1 combines with J gene TRBJ2-3; 7 nucleotides agree with TRBD1. This CDR3 spans 14 amino acids. The V gene's germline CDR1 is LGHDT and CDR2 YNNKEL (reference sequence). CDR3 in amino acids: CASSQQSGTDTQCF. CDR3 coding DNA: TGTGCCAGCAGCCAACAGTCGGGGACAGATACGCAGTGTTTT.

This chain connects TRBV2 to TRBJ1-2; 8 bases are shared with TRBD1. V lost 6 bases to trimming and J lost 8 bases; unmatched junction nucleotides: 8. Germline values: CDR1 SNHLY, CDR2 FYNNEI. This CDR3 comprises 13 residues. CDR3 protein: CASREDRERGYTF. The CDR3 DNA follows: TGTGCCAGCAGAGAGGACAGGGAGAGGGGCTACACCTTC.